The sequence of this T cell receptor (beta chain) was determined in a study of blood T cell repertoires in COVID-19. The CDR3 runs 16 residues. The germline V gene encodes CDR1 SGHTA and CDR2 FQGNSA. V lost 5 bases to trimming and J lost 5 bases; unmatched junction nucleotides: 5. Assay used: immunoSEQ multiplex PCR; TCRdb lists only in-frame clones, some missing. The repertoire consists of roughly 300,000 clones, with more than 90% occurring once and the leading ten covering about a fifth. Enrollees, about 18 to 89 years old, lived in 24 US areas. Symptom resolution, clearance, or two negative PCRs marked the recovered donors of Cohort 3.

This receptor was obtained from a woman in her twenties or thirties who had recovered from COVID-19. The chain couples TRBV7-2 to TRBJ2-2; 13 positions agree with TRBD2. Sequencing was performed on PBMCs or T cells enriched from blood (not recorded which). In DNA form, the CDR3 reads TGTGCCAGCAGCCAGAGACTAGCGGGAGGAACCGGGGAGCTGTTTTTT. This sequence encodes CASSQRLAGGTGELFF.